This T cell receptor beta chain appears in the sequencing data of a study of blood T cells in healthy people across ages (dated by TCRdb to about 2015). Regarding the complete study: Template switching captured roughly one uniquely barcoded TCR beta cDNA molecule per two T cells in model experiments. The study measured age-related changes in TCR beta repertoire diversity using deep sequencing normalized with unique cDNA molecular identifiers. Using the same blood draw, the study looked at two additional independent replicas of 1 million unique cDNA reads for two donors, one aged 18 to 30 and the other aged 80 or older. Four age groups were formed from the donors: young (average 16 years), middle-aged (more than 35), aged (approximately 60) and long-lived (around 82). Overall study results and their limits: Estimates of total diversity from one million sequenced T cells were regarded as lower bounds and underestimates. Bulk unsorted PBMC profiling prevented conclusive comparison of naive and antigen-experienced compartments. Because donor CMV infection status was unknown, age-related changes in expanded clonotypes were potentially confounded. The long-lived group showed more naive CD4+ T cells, fewer expanded clones and increased TCR diversity than the aged group, suggesting age selection. A strong correlation was found between observed TCR beta diversity and the percentage of naive T cells measured by flow cytometry. Observed TCR beta diversity per million T cells fell roughly linearly with age, and a significant reduction was already apparent by age approximately 40.

As to this clonotype: The clone's antigen remains unknown. Within one base of it there is no much larger clone, and no base qualities were kept.

The library was built by means of 5' RACE. This sample was sequenced with an Illumina HiSeq 2500. The second PCR ran for about 6 to 12 cycles and used a J-beta primer mix along with a sample-barcoded 5' primer. A template-switch 5' adaptor carrying 12 random nucleotides introduced a unique molecular identifier onto each TCR beta cDNA molecule. Each sample yielded at least 3 million CDR3-containing paired-end reads. First-strand cDNA was synthesized from all RNA with the Mint cDNA synthesis kit, primed by a TRBC-specific oligonucleotide. All cDNA was treated with uracil-DNA glycosylase and then went through a first 18-cycle PCR with the universal primers M1SS and BC2_uni_R. Per the original workflow: Each sample was normalized by randomly selecting 1 million high-quality reads, each carrying a distinct molecular identifier. Reads sharing molecular identifiers were discarded rather than binned into consensus sequences. MiTCR, run with a Q25 quality threshold and the strictest error-elimination algorithm, handled CDR3 identification, clonotype clustering and error correction. A nonparametric unseen species model with Euler transformation was used to estimate a lower bound on total TCR beta diversity. TCRdb reprocessing: public reads trimmed at Q25 with fastp, clones called with MiXCR, in-frame beta chains kept. Duplicate CDR3 protein sequences are folded into a single record with the most common DNA and genes. The V and J calls follow TCRdb's processing rather than the paper's. The sample table holds 550,000 to 650,000 distinct CDR3 sequences, of which roughly a quarter were seen once. The ten top clones hold about 3.9% of the sample.

V was cut back by 4 bases and J by 6 bases, leaving a gap of 25 bases between them. There are 18 amino acids in the CDR3, from cysteine to phenylalanine inclusive. Of the read, only the CDR3 DNA is kept; its 54 bases are in frame from base 1. The germline V gene yields SGHVS for CDR1 and FQNEAQ for CDR2. The donors were a few dozen Caucasian individuals from Russia, aged roughly 6 to 90 years, who were systemically healthy. Roughly 9 milliliters of peripheral blood were drawn from each donor into EDTA-treated Vacutainer tubes. Ficoll-Paque density-gradient centrifugation was used to isolate PBMCs, with at least 7 million per sample. Trizol reagent was used to extract total RNA from the PBMCs, yielding at least 5.5 micrograms per sample. For every donor, flow cytometry on a PBMC aliquot measured the percentage of naive CD45RAhigh/CD27high T cells. Separately, the same data were catalogued under a study of T cells of mothers and their children. The second paper further reports: The donors were nine systemically healthy Caucasian individuals, made up of three mothers and their six children. cDNA synthesis consumed the entire amount of extracted RNA, loaded at about 1.5 ug RNA in each 15 ul reaction. In the second PCR, the M1S primer introduced both the sample barcodes and 2-4 random nucleotides. Over 8 million TCR beta CDR3 reads were obtained for each mother, and about 3 million reads were obtained for each child. Thymic selection shapes the output of TCR recombination in a similar way in related and unrelated pairs, and inherited differences have a minor effect. Related mother-child pairs always showed normalized repertoire overlap that was slightly higher than in unrelated mother-child pairs, though the difference was never significant. No persistent microchimeric T cell clones were found, with a detection sensitivity of approximately 100 clones per million clonotypes. To look for features that set related mother-child pairs apart from unrelated individuals, the researchers ran deep NGS to compare the TCR beta repertoires of mothers and children. Mothers averaged roughly 40 +/- 4 years of age and children averaged 11 +/- 4 years. After adapter ligation with NEBNext reagents, the libraries were sequenced on Illumina HiSeq 2000 with 100+100 nt paired-end reads. To avoid cross-contamination, the mother libraries and the child libraries were prepared a month apart and sequenced in separate runs. For each donor, somewhere between about 500,000 and 2,000,000 distinct TCR beta clonotypes were identified. Naive TCR beta clonotypes were estimated from low-frequency clonotypes matched to each donor's FACS-determined naive share, without sorting.

The receptor's source is a boy aged 2 to 10 in good health. The sequencing sample was made of blood. The chain was built from TRBV7-8 and TRBJ2-1; tentative D gene TRBD2, with 6 bases matching. The nucleotide sequence reads as follows: TGTGCCAGCAGCTCGTCCTCCTGGGGAGCGGGTGCGGGCAATGAGCAGTTCTTC. Translated, it gives CASSSSSWGAGAGNEQFF.